This TCR beta chain was obtained from a study of T cell changes during pregnancy in multiple sclerosis (dated by TCRdb to about 2019). Broadly, across the study: The study looked at changes in the T cell repertoire across pregnancy in women with multiple sclerosis.

On this clone itself: This receptor's antigen is unknown. The input lacks base qualities; no much larger clone sits a single base away.

Library preparation used the immunoSEQ multiplex PCR assay. Held by TCRdb, this immuneACCESS table contains in-frame sequences only and omits some clones. Under half of the omission traces to an unresolved V gene where checked; the cause of the rest is unknown. The sample table lists 85,000 to 100,000 clones, around 92% of them with a count of one. 2% to 2.5% of the sample rests with the top ten. Taken from the germline V gene, the CDR1 and CDR2 loops are SGHAT and FQNNGV. Including the terminal cysteine and phenylalanine, the CDR3 comprises 17 residues. Only CDR3 DNA remains: 51 bases, in frame from the first base. V is cut back by 5 bases and J by 4 bases, with 15 bases in the junction unmatched.

The origin of this receptor is a female donor with multiple sclerosis, enrolled in a pregnancy study. The receptor chain draws on TRBV11-2 and TRBJ2-7, with 9 bases aligning to TRBD2. Here the sequenced sample was peripheral blood, taken after pregnancy. The DNA sequence reads TGTGCCAGCAGCCCATTATCTGGACTAGCGACGATGTACGAGCAGTACTTC. It translates to CASSPLSGLATMYEQYF.